The T cell receptor beta chain under discussion was sequenced for a study of T cells in tumors after PD-1 blockade. Across the study: Patients received pembrolizumab 200 mg every 3 weeks or cemiplimab 350 mg every 2 weeks. A subset received ongoing vismodegib 150 mg daily alongside anti-PD-1 therapy. On average, peripheral blood gave 100,000 to 140,000 TCR templates and some 37,000 unique clonotypes. Study-level results: About 45% of tumor TCR clonotypes were also found in blood.

Profiling relied on immunoSEQ multiplex PCR, and the TCRdb table lists in-frame clones only, not all of them. The table shows some 25,000 clones, with around four fifths occurring only once. V was clipped by 0 bases and J by 3 bases, with 10 bases between them. The CDR3 has 15 residues. Germline loops: CDR1 SGHNT, CDR2 YYREEE (reference sequence). Comment on this clone: Antigen: not known.

V is TRBV5-4 and J is TRBJ2-1, with D uncertain. The clonotype originates from a human donor with basal cell carcinoma. The specimen was PBMCs, collected after anti-PD-1 treatment. CDR3 loop: CASSLGQSNYNEQFF. The DNA for the CDR3 is TGTGCCAGCAGCTTGGGACAATCCAACTACAATGAGCAGTTCTTC.